What follows are 19 T cell receptor beta chains derived from one specimen sequenced in a study of blood T cells in healthy people across ages. The use of a sample-barcoded 5' primer and a J-beta primer mix characterized a second PCR of roughly 6 to 11 cycles. From the 5' RACE reads, TCRdb called clonotypes with MiXCR, one entry per CDR3 protein. In the table there are over 450,000 distinct CDR3 sequences, under 30% of which are singletons. The same specimen was also included in a second study, on T cells of mothers and their children.

Specimen: blood. The receptors here all came from a boy younger than 18 in good health.

This chain links TRBV7-9 with TRBJ2-7; 7 nucleotides agree with TRBD1. The length of the CDR3 is 15 residues. Germline lookup yields CDR1 SEHNR and CDR2 FQNEAQ (reference sequence). V dropped 5 bases and J dropped 4; count of bases not matched to a gene: 11. CDR3 bases: TGTGCCAGCAGCCCACCCGACAGGGACCCATACGAGCAGTACTTC. Amino acids: CASSPPDRDPYEQYF.

The V and J genes are TRBV6-4 and TRBJ1-1, with TRBD1 as a possible D gene (5 bases). The CDR3 sequence is 13 residues long. V gave up 3 bases and J gave up 2 bases, with 7 bases separating them. CDR1 and CDR2 (germline): MRHNA, SNTAGT. CDR3 region: CASSEGDNTEAFF. In nucleotides, the CDR3 is TGTGCCAGCAGTGAGGGGGACAACACTGAAGCTTTCTTT.

J is TRBJ1-1 and V is TRBV9; unclear D gene. The CDR3 consists of 14 residues. Germline V gives CDR1 SGDLS, CDR2 YYNGEE. Trimming removed 4 bases from V and 2 bases from J, with 12 bases in between. The CDR3 sequence is CASSSRWANTEAFF. The DNA of the CDR3 is TGTGCCAGCAGCAGCAGGTGGGCAAACACTGAAGCTTTCTTT.

This clonotype was observed a few times. This chain joins TRBV6-5 and TRBJ2-5; D not resolved. The J call may be wrong; the DNA end is better matched by TRBJ2-7. The length of the CDR3 is 15 residues. From germline, CDR1 is MNHEY and CDR2 SVGAGI. Written as DNA, the CDR3 is TGTGCCAGCCGCAAACAGTCGCAGTCCTCCTACGAGCAGTACTTC. Its translation: CASRKQSQSSYEQYF.

This clonotype was seen only a few times. The chain recombines TRBV7-2 with TRBJ2-5, with a tentative D call TRBD2 (5 bases). V was pared by 5 bases and J by 5 bases, with 9 bases between. This CDR3 has 12 amino acids. Germline assignment: CDR1 SGHTA and CDR2 FQGNSA. The CDR3 DNA reads TGTGCCAGCAGCCAACTAGTTGAGACCCAGTACTTC. Encoded protein: CASSQLVETQYF.

V gene TRBV12-3 or TRBV12-4 combines with J gene TRBJ2-6, with 10 bases lining up with TRBD1. The V segment lost 8 bases and the J segment 4 bases; nucleotides outside the gene matches: 5. The CDR3 covers 15 residues. As DNA, the CDR3 is TGTGCCAGCGGGACAGGGGCACCCGGGGCCAACGTCCTGACTTTC. This sequence encodes CASGTGAPGANVLTF.

The gene calls are TRBV4-1 and TRBJ2-5, with TRBD2 matching 8 bases. With V trimmed by 2 bases and J by 1 base, 12 bases remained unmatched. The CDR3 totals 18 residues. CDR1 is MGHRA, CDR2 YSYEKL, per germline. The CDR3 loop reads CASSQIPVGSGSQETQYF. CDR3 sequence (DNA): TGCGCCAGCAGCCAAATTCCTGTAGGGAGCGGGAGCCAAGAGACCCAGTACTTC.

Worth noting for this clonotype: The junction departs from the called germline gene at one end, perhaps through a read error. This chain uses TRBV9 with TRBJ1-5; a weak D match, TRBD1 (5 bases). This CDR3 has 15 amino acids. Germline V CDR1 and CDR2: SGDLS, YYNGEE. The CDR3 nucleotides are TGTGCCAGCAGCGCAGAAGGGGCCAGCAATCAGCCCCGGCATTTT. Its translation: CASSAEGASNQPRHF.

This rearrangement joins TRBV3-1 to TRBJ2-7; 9 positions match TRBD1. The CDR3 spans 16 residues. In germline, CDR1 is LGHDT, CDR2 YNNKEL (reference sequence). Germline trimming cut 3 bases from V and 2 bases from J; bases unmatched to any gene: 8. The CDR3 reads CASSQGGQGLTYEQYF. DNA for the CDR3: TGTGCCAGCAGCCAGGGTGGACAGGGGCTTACCTACGAGCAGTACTTC.

The chain has TRBV12-3 or TRBV12-4 and TRBJ1-1, with D unclear. The CDR3 is made up of 14 amino acids. V was trimmed by 7 bases and J by 4 bases, leaving 16 bases between them. Here the CDR3 DNA reads TGTGCCAGCAACCACCACAGTGAATCCACTGAAGCTTTCTTT. This codes for CASNHHSESTEAFF.

The chain recombines TRBV20-1 with TRBJ2-5; D not resolved. Near its end, the DNA agrees better with TRBJ2-7, so the J call may be wrong. Germline V lookup: CDR1 DFQATT, CDR2 SNEGSKA (reference sequence). CDR3 length equals 12 residues. This CDR3 is CSAAGRTYEQYF. For the CDR3, the DNA is TGCAGTGCTGCTGGACGTACCTACGAGCAGTACTTC.

This clonotype turned up a few times. The rearrangement links TRBV29-1 to TRBJ2-7, with TRBD1 identical over 9 bases. The junction had 7 bases not matched to a gene; V was cut back by 0 bases and J by 7 bases. CDR3 length: 14 residues. Germline CDR1 and CDR2: SQVTM and ANQGSEA. Written as DNA, the CDR3 is TGCAGCGTTGAAGATGGGACAGGGAGAGGTGAGCAGTACTTC. As protein: CSVEDGTGRGEQYF.

The chain combines TRBV3-1 with TRBJ2-7, with 7 bases that match TRBD1. The CDR3 has 17 residues. Germline assignment: CDR1 LGHDT and CDR2 YNNKEL (reference sequence). After removal of 1 base from V and 2 bases from J, the junction contained 11 bases not matched to a gene. The CDR3 bases are TGTGCCAGCAGCCAAGTAGGTCCCGGACAGGAAGCCTACGAGCAGTACTTC. Encoded protein: CASSQVGPGQEAYEQYF.

The genes are TRBV28 and TRBJ2-5, with 10 nucleotides matching TRBD1. CDR1 and CDR2 from the germline V gene are MDHEN and SYDVKM. The CDR3 is made up of 15 amino acids. The V segment lost 3 bases and the J segment 7 bases; nucleotides outside the gene matches: 8. The DNA of the CDR3 is TGTGCCAGCAGTTTGGGGGGGACAGGGGAATTGACCCAGTACTTC. Protein sequence: CASSLGGTGELTQYF.

This clonotype was detected ten times or more. The rearrangement links TRBV28 to TRBJ2-2; no clear D gene. With 7 bases removed from V and 0 bases from J, the gap between germline ends came to 9 bases. The CDR3 runs to 14 residues. Germline assignment: CDR1 MDHEN and CDR2 SYDVKM. The DNA for the CDR3 is TGTGCCAGCACTCGGCTCTCGAACACCGGGGAGCTGTTTTTT. Translation gives CASTRLSNTGELFF. The full variable domain, in which reference TRBV28 and TRBJ2-2 provide the parts outside the CDR3, is DVKVTQSSRYLVKRTGEKVFLECVQDMDHENMFWYRQDPGLGLRLIYFSYDVKMKEKGDIPEGYSVSREKKERFSLILESASTNQTSMYLCASTRLSNTGELFFGEGSRLTVL.

This clonotype was observed a few times. The V gene is TRBV5-6, the J gene TRBJ2-4; a weak D match, TRBD2 (5 bases). CDR1 and CDR2 from the germline V gene are SGHDT and YYEEEE. With 4 bases removed from V and 8 bases from J, the gap between germline ends came to 19 bases. The length of the CDR3 is 15 residues. CDR3 region: CASSGSLGYLDIQYF. The CDR3 DNA reads TGTGCCAGCAGCGGGAGCTTAGGTTATTTAGACATTCAGTACTTC.

This clonotype was seen many times. This sequence joins TRBV28 and TRBJ2-5; TRBD1 agrees at 9 bases. Germline values: CDR1 MDHEN, CDR2 SYDVKM. This CDR3 has 14 residues. V trimming: 4 bases; J trimming: 3 bases; junction bases outside the gene matches: 3. Here the CDR3 reads CASSSRTGEETQYF. The CDR3 coding sequence is TGTGCCAGCAGTTCTCGGACAGGGGAAGAGACCCAGTACTTC.

This clonotype was detected only a few times. The V and J genes are TRBV15 and TRBJ2-7; tentatively, D is TRBD1 (6 bases). Germline lookup yields CDR1 LNHNV and CDR2 YYDKDF (reference sequence). CDR3 length: 13 amino acids. V was clipped by 2 bases and J by 3 bases, with 8 bases between them. As DNA, the CDR3 is TGTGCCACCAGCAGACCGGACAGCTACGAGCAGTACTTC. Translated, it gives CATSRPDSYEQYF.

This clonotype was seen a handful of times. The J gene is TRBJ2-5, the V gene TRBV12-3 or TRBV12-4, with TRBD2 identical over 12 bases. TRBJ2-7 matches the DNA end more closely, so the J call is doubtful. The CDR3 sequence is 17 residues long. The CDR3 nucleotides read TGTGCCAGCAGTTTAGGGACTAGCGGGGCCCTCTCCTACGAGCAGTACTTC. It specifies CASSLGTSGALSYEQYF.